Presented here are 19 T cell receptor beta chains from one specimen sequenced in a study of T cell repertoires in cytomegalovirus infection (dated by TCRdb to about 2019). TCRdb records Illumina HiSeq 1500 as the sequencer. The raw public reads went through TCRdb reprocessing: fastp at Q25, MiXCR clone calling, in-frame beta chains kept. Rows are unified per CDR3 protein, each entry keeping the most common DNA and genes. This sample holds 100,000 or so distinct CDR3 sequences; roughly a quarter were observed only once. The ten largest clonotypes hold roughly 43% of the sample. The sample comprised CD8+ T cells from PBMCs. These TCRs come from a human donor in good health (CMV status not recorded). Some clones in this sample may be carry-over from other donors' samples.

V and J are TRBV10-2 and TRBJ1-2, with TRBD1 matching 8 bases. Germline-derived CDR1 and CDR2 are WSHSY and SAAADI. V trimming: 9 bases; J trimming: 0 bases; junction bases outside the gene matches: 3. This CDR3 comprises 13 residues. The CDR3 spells CASGQGANYGYTF. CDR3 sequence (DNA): TGCGCCAGTGGACAGGGCGCTAACTATGGCTACACCTTC.

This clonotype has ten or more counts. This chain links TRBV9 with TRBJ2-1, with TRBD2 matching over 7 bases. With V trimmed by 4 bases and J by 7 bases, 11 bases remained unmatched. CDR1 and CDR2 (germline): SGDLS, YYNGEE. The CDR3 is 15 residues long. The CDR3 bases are TGTGCCAGCAGCCCAAGCGGGACTGCCGAGAATGAGCAGTTCTTC. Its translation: CASSPSGTAENEQFF.

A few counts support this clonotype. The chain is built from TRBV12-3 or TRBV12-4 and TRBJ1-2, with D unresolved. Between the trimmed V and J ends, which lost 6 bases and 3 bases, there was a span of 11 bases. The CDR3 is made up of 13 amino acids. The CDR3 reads CASSVQEYYGYTF. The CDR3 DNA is TGTGCCAGCAGCGTGCAGGAGTACTATGGCTACACCTTC.

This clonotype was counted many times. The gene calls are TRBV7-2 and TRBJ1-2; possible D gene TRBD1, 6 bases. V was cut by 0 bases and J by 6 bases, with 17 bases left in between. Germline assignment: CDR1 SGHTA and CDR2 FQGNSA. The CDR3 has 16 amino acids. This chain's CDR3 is CASSLARPGAMHGYTF. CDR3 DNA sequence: TGTGCCAGCAGCTTAGCTCGTCCGGGGGCAATGCATGGCTACACCTTC.

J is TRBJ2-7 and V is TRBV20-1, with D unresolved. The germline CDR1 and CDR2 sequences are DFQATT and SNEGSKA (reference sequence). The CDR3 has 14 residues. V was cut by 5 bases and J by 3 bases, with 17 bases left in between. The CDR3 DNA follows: TGCAGTGCTTTCGTTCACGAAGACGGCTACGAGCAGTACTTC. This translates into CSAFVHEDGYEQYF.

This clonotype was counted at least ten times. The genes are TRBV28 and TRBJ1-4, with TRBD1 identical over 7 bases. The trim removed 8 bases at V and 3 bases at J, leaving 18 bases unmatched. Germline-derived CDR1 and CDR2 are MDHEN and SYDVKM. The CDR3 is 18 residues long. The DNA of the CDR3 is TGTGCCAGCTTCCCCCCGTCGAGGGGGCGAGGCCCTAATGAAAAACTGTTTTTT. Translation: CASFPPSRGRGPNEKLFF.

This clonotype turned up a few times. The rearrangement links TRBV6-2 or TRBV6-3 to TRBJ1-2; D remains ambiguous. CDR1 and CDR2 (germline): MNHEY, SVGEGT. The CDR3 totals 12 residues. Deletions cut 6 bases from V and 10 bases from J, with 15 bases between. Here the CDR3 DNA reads TGTGCCAGCAGGAACCTACGGGCTCCCTACACCTTC. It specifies CASRNLRAPYTF.

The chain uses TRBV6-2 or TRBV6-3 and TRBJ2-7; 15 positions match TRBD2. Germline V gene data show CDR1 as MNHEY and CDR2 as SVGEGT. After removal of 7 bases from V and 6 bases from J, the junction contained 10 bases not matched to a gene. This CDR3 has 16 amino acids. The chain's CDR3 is CASTRTSGGARGEQYF. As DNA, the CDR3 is TGTGCCAGCACTCGGACTAGCGGGGGGGCGCGCGGCGAGCAGTACTTC.

The CDR3 loop is CASSQTKGSQAFF. The CDR3 region has the DNA TGTGCCAGCAGCCAAACGAAGGGGAGCCAAGCTTTCTTT. The chain combines TRBV14 with TRBJ1-1; tentatively, D is TRBD1 (5 bases). This CDR3 is 13 amino acids long. CDR1 is SGHDN and CDR2 is FVKESK in the germline V gene. V was trimmed by 2 bases and J by 9 bases, leaving 13 bases between them.

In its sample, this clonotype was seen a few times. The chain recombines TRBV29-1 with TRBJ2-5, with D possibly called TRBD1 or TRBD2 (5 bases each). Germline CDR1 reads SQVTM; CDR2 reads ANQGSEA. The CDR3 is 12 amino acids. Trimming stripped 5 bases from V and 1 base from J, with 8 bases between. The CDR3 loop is CSVRDLQETQYF. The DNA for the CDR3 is TGCAGCGTTCGGGACCTCCAAGAGACCCAGTACTTC.

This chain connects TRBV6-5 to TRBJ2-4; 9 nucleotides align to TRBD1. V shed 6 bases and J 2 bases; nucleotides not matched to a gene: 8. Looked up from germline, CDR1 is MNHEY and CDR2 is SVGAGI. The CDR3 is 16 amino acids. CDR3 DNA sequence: TGTGCCAGCAGGCCGACAGGGGGGGGATCCAAAAACATTCAGTACTTC. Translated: CASRPTGGGSKNIQYF.

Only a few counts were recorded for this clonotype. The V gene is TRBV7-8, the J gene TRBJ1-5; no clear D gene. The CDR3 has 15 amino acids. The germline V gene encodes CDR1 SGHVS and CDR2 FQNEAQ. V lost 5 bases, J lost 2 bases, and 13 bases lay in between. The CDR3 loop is CASSPIGQRNQPQHF. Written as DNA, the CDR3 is TGTGCCAGCAGCCCCATTGGGCAGCGCAATCAGCCCCAGCATTTT.

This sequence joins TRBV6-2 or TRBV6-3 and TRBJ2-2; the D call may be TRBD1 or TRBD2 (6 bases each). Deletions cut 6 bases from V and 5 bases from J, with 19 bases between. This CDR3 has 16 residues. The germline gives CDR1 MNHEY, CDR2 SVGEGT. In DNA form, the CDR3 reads TGTGCCAGCAGACCCTCCCGGAGGGGGGAGACCGGGGAGCTGTTTTTT. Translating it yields CASRPSRRGETGELFF.

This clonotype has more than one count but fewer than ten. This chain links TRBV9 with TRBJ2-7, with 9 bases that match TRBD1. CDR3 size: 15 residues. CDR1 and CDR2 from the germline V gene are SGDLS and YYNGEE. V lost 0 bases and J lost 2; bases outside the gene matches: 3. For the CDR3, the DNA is TGTGCCAGCAGCGTAGGACAGGGGGGTACCTACGAGCAGTACTTC. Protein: CASSVGQGGTYEQYF.

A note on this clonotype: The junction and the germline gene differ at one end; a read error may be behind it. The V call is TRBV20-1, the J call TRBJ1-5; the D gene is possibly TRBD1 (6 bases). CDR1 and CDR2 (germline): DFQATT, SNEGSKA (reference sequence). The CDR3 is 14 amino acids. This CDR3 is CSARDRHSNQPQHF. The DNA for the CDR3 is TGCAGTGCGAGAGACAGGCATAGCAATCAGCCCCAGCATTTT.

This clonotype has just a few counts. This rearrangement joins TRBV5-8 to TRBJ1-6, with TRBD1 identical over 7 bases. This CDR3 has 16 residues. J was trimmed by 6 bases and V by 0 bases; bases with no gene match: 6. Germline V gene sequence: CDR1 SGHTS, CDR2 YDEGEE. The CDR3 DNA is TGTGCCAGCAGCTTGGCCCGGGACAGAAGTAATTCACCCCTCCACTTT. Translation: CASSLARDRSNSPLHF.

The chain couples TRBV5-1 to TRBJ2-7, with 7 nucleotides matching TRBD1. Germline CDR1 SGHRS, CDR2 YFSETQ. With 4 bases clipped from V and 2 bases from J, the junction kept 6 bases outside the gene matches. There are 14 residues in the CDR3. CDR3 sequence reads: CASSGDSHAYEQYF. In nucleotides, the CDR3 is TGCGCCAGCAGCGGGGACAGTCACGCCTACGAGCAGTACTTC.

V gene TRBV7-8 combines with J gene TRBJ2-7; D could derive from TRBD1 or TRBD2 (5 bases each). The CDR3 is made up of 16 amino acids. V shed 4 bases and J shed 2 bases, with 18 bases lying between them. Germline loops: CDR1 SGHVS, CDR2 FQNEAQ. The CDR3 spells CASSSREGTDTYEQYF. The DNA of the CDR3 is TGTGCCAGCAGCTCTAGAGAGGGGACCGACACCTACGAGCAGTACTTC.

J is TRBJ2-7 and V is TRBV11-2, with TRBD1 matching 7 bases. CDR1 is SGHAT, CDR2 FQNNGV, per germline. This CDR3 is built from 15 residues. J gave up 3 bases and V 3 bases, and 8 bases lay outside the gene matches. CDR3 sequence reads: CASSLYRGLGYEQYF. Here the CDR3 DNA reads TGTGCCAGCAGCTTGTACAGGGGTCTAGGCTACGAGCAGTACTTC.